These T cell receptor beta chains were read from a single sample in a study of identifying expanded T cells in peripheral blood. TCRdb keeps only in-frame clones here, not all; method: immunoSEQ multiplex PCR. Of about 110,000 clones listed, approximately 90% are singletons. The source material was blood. All receptors derive from a person aged 18-69 years in good health. Both conserved end residues are trimmed from each CDR3. Fields, in order: clone size, J gene, V gene, CDR3 protein. Rows give clone size only sometimes, using once, few, many, or a class for an expanded clone.

clone size: -
J gene: TRBJ2-1
V gene: TRBV7-2
CDR3 protein: ASSQVGTANEQF

clone size: -
J gene: TRBJ2-1
V gene: TRBV4-2
CDR3 protein: ASSKGVSGGGSYNEQF

clone size: -
J gene: TRBJ2-3
V gene: TRBV30
CDR3 protein: AWSVLLGQY

clone size: -
J gene: TRBJ2-7
V gene: TRBV28
CDR3 protein: ASSPGMTASYEQY

clone size: -
J gene: TRBJ1-1
V gene: TRBV9
CDR3 protein: ASSPEALRNTEAF

clone size: -
J gene: TRBJ1-1
V gene: TRBV5-1
CDR3 protein: ASRELNTEAF

clone size: once
J gene: TRBJ1-4
V gene: TRBV13
CDR3 protein: ASSLGVPAKLF

clone size: -
J gene: TRBJ1-1
V gene: TRBV18
CDR3 protein: ASSPPSLNTEAF

clone size: once
J gene: TRBJ2-7
V gene: TRBV7-8
CDR3 protein: ASSFGRAYEQY

clone size: -
J gene: TRBJ2-6
V gene: TRBV18
CDR3 protein: ASSPLGGFGANVLT

clone size: -
J gene: TRBJ2-7
V gene: TRBV10-3
CDR3 protein: AIRGQGEQY

clone size: -
J gene: TRBJ1-5
V gene: TRBV4-1
CDR3 protein: ASSQAGTGLNQPQH

clone size: -
J gene: TRBJ2-7
V gene: TRBV7-2
CDR3 protein: ASSPSLRTGIAYEQY

clone size: once
J gene: TRBJ1-1
V gene: TRBV27
CDR3 protein: ASSLRGEVNTEAF

clone size: -
J gene: TRBJ1-1
V gene: TRBV2
CDR3 protein: ASSVIGGGTEAF

clone size: -
J gene: TRBJ1-1
V gene: TRBV28
CDR3 protein: ASTIEGAEAF

clone size: -
J gene: TRBJ2-7
V gene: TRBV7-6
CDR3 protein: ASSSTTGGEQY

clone size: -
J gene: TRBJ2-2
V gene: TRBV2
CDR3 protein: ASSGKGRDTGELF

clone size: once
J gene: TRBJ1-1
V gene: TRBV13
CDR3 protein: ASSKEKMNTEAF

clone size: -
J gene: TRBJ2-2
V gene: TRBV9
CDR3 protein: ASSGGQRFNTGELF

clone size: once
J gene: TRBJ1-1
V gene: TRBV21-1
CDR3 protein: ASSQRRGNTEAF

clone size: -
J gene: TRBJ1-3
V gene: TRBV5-8
CDR3 protein: ASRWGGSSGNTIY

clone size: -
J gene: TRBJ2-2
V gene: TRBV27
CDR3 protein: ASSWEGSGELF

clone size: -
J gene: TRBJ1-2
V gene: TRBV28
CDR3 protein: ASSLGNYGYT

clone size: -
J gene: TRBJ1-5
V gene: TRBV15
CDR3 protein: ATSRENRGQPQH

clone size: -
J gene: TRBJ1-2
V gene: TRBV7-2
CDR3 protein: ASSLSGVGTGVGGYT

clone size: -
J gene: TRBJ1-3
V gene: TRBV7-8
CDR3 protein: ASSLLFGGGNTIY

clone size: -
J gene: TRBJ2-1
V gene: TRBV27
CDR3 protein: ASSDSGGVYNEQF

clone size: -
J gene: TRBJ2-2
V gene: TRBV7-2
CDR3 protein: ASSFNRGSGGELF

clone size: once
J gene: TRBJ1-3
V gene: TRBV4-3
CDR3 protein: ASSQEQGLGGNTIY

clone size: -
J gene: TRBJ1-1
V gene: TRBV11-2
CDR3 protein: ASSLDMRTEAF

clone size: -
J gene: TRBJ1-5
V gene: TRBV18
CDR3 protein: ASSPGDGQKAQH